The following is a T cell receptor beta chain sequence with its context. Germline loops: CDR1 MDHEN, CDR2 SYDVKM. Trimming removed 4 bases at V and 1 base at J, with 11 bases between. This CDR3 has 14 residues. The data are from a study of T cell changes during pregnancy in multiple sclerosis. TCRdb's table, derived via immunoSEQ multiplex PCR, lists solely in-frame clones and lacks some. Of tens of thousands of clones listed, around 94% are singletons. The chain joins TRBV28 to TRBJ2-7; the D gene is possibly TRBD1 (6 bases). The material sequenced was peripheral blood, taken in the second trimester of pregnancy. This TCR derives from a female donor in good health, enrolled as a control in a pregnancy study. CDR3 loop: CASSSERGSYEQYF. The CDR3 DNA sequence: TGTGCCAGCAGTTCTGAAAGGGGGTCCTACGAGCAGTACTTC.